This T cell receptor beta chain was identified in a study of cytomegalovirus exposure and HLA in healthy donors. Assay: immunoSEQ multiplex PCR; the TCRdb copy retains only in-frame clones and omits some. The data show roughly 150,000 clones, 90% to 97% seen once. CDR1 and CDR2 from the germline V gene are ENHRY and SYGVKD. There are 14 residues in the CDR3. With 3 bases removed from V and 6 bases from J, the gap between germline ends came to 15 bases. Sequences were obtained from PBMCs. The chain joins TRBV10-3 to TRBJ2-7, with a possible D match to TRBD1 (6 bases). This receptor was identified in a woman between 18 and 30 years old in good health and CMV-seronegative. For the CDR3, the DNA is TGTGCCATCAGTGAAGGATCAACAGGGAGCGAGCAGTACTTC. It is translated as CAISEGSTGSEQYF.